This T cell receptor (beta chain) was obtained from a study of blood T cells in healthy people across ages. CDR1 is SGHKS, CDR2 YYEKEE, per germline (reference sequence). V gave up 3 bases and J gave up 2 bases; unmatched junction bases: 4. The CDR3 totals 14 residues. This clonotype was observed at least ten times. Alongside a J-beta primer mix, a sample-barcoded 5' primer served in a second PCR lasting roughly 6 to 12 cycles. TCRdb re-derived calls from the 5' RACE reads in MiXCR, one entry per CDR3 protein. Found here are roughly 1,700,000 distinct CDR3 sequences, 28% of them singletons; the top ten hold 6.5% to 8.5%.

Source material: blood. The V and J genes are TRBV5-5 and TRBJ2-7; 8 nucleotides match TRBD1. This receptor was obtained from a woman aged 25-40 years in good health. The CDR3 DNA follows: TGTGCCAGCAGCTCTCCGGGACAGGCCTACGAGCAGTACTTC. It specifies CASSSPGQAYEQYF.